A single sample gave rise to the 31 T cell receptor beta chains below, sequenced in a study of T cell responses to AZD1222 COVID-19 vaccine. Only in-frame clones appear in the TCRdb table, and some are missing; sequencing was by immunoSEQ multiplex PCR. The sample lists 160,000 or so clones; around 92% were seen once. The sequencing used peripheral blood, collected 28 days after the second AZD1222 dose. Receptor source: an adult who received the AZD1222 COVID-19 vaccine.

The gene calls are TRBV7-6 and TRBJ1-4; no firm D call. The germline V gene encodes CDR1 SGHVS and CDR2 FNYEAQ. CDR3 length: 13 amino acids. V dropped 2 bases and J dropped 8 bases, with 9 bases sitting between them. The CDR3 DNA follows: TGTGCCAGCAGCTTAACCGAAGGAGAAAAACTGTTTTTT. Its protein is CASSLTEGEKLFF.

In regard to this clone: Distinct nucleotide sequences in the sample also encode this CDR3. This chain links TRBV29-1 with TRBJ2-7, with D perhaps TRBD2 (5 bases). Deletions cut 0 bases from V and 0 bases from J, with 9 bases between. This CDR3 is built from 14 residues. Per germline, CDR1 SQVTM and CDR2 ANQGSEA. The CDR3 protein is CSVEDRGVSYEQYF. The DNA for the CDR3 is TGCAGCGTTGAAGATCGGGGAGTCTCCTACGAGCAGTACTTC.

The rearrangement links TRBV7-9 to TRBJ2-7, with D maybe TRBD1 (5 bases). V was shortened by 1 base and J by 1 base, with 14 bases between the two germline ends. Looked up from germline, CDR1 is SEHNR and CDR2 is FQNEAQ (reference sequence). The CDR3 extends over 16 amino acids. CDR3 sequence (DNA): TGTGCCAGCAGCTTAGACCCAGGGAAAAAGTCCTACGAGCAGTACTTC. Translation gives CASSLDPGKKSYEQYF.

The rearrangement joins TRBV13 to TRBJ1-6; 10 bases are shared with TRBD1. The CDR3 is 16 residues long. Germline V gene lookup returns CDR1 PRHDT and CDR2 FYEKMQ (reference sequence). V was clipped by 5 bases and J by 10 bases; unmatched bases: 11. CDR3 in amino acids: CASSTYDRGLHSPLHF. As DNA, the CDR3 is TGTGCCAGCAGCACCTACGACAGGGGGCTACACTCACCCCTCCACTTT.

This rearrangement joins TRBV28 to TRBJ1-6; D is ambiguous. Between the trimmed V and J ends, which lost 5 bases and 6 bases, there was a span of 17 bases. The CDR3 contains 16 residues. Germline V CDR1 and CDR2: MDHEN, SYDVKM. The CDR3 DNA follows: TGTGCCAGCAGTCTCGACACAGAAAGGATTAATTCACCCCTCCACTTT. This encodes CASSLDTERINSPLHF. The full variable domain, in which reference TRBV28 and TRBJ1-6 provide the parts outside the CDR3, is DVKVTQSSRYLVKRTGEKVFLECVQDMDHENMFWYRQDPGLGLRLIYFSYDVKMKEKGDIPEGYSVSREKKERFSLILESASTNQTSMYLCASSLDTERINSPLHFGNGTRLTVT.

The chain carries TRBV5-1 and TRBJ1-2, with 7 bases matching TRBD1. From germline, CDR1 is SGHRS and CDR2 YFSETQ. This CDR3 is 15 amino acids long. Trimming cost V 4 bases and J 8 bases; bases outside gene matches: 14. CDR3 amino acids: CASSPQSPTGTGYTF. For the CDR3, the DNA is TGCGCCAGCAGCCCACAATCTCCGACAGGGACGGGCTACACCTTC.

The rearrangement uses TRBV6-1 and TRBJ1-6; D remains ambiguous. Per the germline V gene, CDR1 is MNHNS and CDR2 is SASEGT. The V and J ends lost 3 bases and 7 bases respectively, with 10 bases between them. The CDR3 spans 14 residues. CDR3 amino acids: CASSDLGNNSPLHF. In nucleotides, the CDR3 is TGTGCCAGCAGTGATTTAGGGAACAATTCACCCCTCCACTTT.

The CDR3 reads CASSPRGGGHTEAFF. CDR3 in DNA: TGCGCCAGCAGCCCGCGGGGGGGCGGCCACACTGAAGCTTTCTTT. The chain employs TRBV5-1 and TRBJ1-1, with a weak D call TRBD1 (6 bases). Trimming took 4 bases from V and 3 from J, leaving 16 bases between them. Germline CDR1 reads SGHRS; CDR2 reads YFSETQ. CDR3 size: 15 residues.

The rearrangement links TRBV19 to TRBJ2-7; D uncertain. V lost 4 bases and J 4 bases, leaving 11 bases between the germline ends. CDR1 is LNHDA, CDR2 SQIVND, per germline (reference sequence). The CDR3 loop spans 13 amino acids. This chain's CDR3 is CASSSQDGYEQYF. The CDR3 DNA reads TGTGCCAGTAGTAGCCAGGACGGGTACGAGCAGTACTTC.

This chain links TRBV5-8 with TRBJ1-2, with TRBD1 identical over 8 bases. Trimming removed 2 bases from V and 3 bases from J; junction bases left unmatched: 3. CDR3 length: 14 residues. The germline gives CDR1 SGHTS, CDR2 YDEGEE. This CDR3 is CASSFPDRDYGYTF. Here the CDR3 DNA reads TGTGCCAGCAGCTTTCCGGACAGGGACTATGGCTACACCTTC.

This chain uses TRBV2 with TRBJ2-7; perhaps TRBD2 as D (5 bases). Trimming removed 7 bases at V and 4 bases at J, with 8 bases between. CDR3 length equals 11 residues. Looked up from germline, CDR1 is SNHLY and CDR2 is FYNNEI. CDR3 sequence reads: CASKGSYEQYF. CDR3 sequence (DNA): TGTGCCAGCAAAGGGAGTTACGAGCAGTACTTC.

A single count supports this clone. This rearrangement joins TRBV6-5 to TRBJ1-4; tentatively, D is TRBD1 (6 bases). V was shortened by 0 bases and J by 5 bases, with 13 bases between the two germline ends. The CDR3 is made up of 16 amino acids. Germline V gene data show CDR1 as MNHEY and CDR2 as SVGAGI. The CDR3 loop reads CASSYSSEGVNEKLFF. The CDR3 DNA follows: TGTGCCAGCAGTTACTCGAGTGAGGGGGTGAATGAAAAACTGTTTTTT.

This chain links TRBV9 with TRBJ1-3; the D gene is possibly TRBD1 (6 bases). The CDR3 runs to 14 residues. In germline, CDR1 is SGDLS, CDR2 YYNGEE. V gave up 5 bases and J gave up 9 bases, with 18 bases separating them. The CDR3 sequence is CASRAERGSGTIYF. The CDR3, as DNA: TGTGCCAGCAGGGCGGAGAGGGGGTCAGGCACCATATATTTT.

As concerns this clone: The junction departs from germline at one end; a sequencing error may be responsible. The rearrangement links TRBV6-5 to TRBJ1-2; D unresolved. CDR1 is MNHEY and CDR2 is SVGAGI in the germline V gene. CDR3 length equals 14 residues. This CDR3 reads CASTYMGGLGGYTF. CDR3 nucleotide sequence: TGTGCCAGCACTTACATGGGAGGCCTGGGAGGCTACACCTTC.

The chain joins TRBV6-5 to TRBJ1-5, with no clear D. The germline V gene has CDR1 MNHEY and CDR2 SVGAGI. The CDR3 is 14 amino acids. Deletions cut 7 bases from V and 2 bases from J, with 12 bases between. CDR3 in DNA: TGTGCCAGCATAGAAAGAATCGGCAATCAGCCCCAGCATTTT. Translated, it gives CASIERIGNQPQHF.

The chain carries TRBV10-3 and TRBJ1-5; D gene uncertain. Germline V gene lookup returns CDR1 ENHRY and CDR2 SYGVKD. The V end was cut by 4 bases, the J end by 0 bases, with 7 bases between. The CDR3 runs 14 residues. The CDR3, as DNA: TGTGCCATCAGTGGTGGCCGTAGCAATCAGCCCCAGCATTTT. Its translation: CAISGGRSNQPQHF.

This chain links TRBV18 with TRBJ2-1; a weak D match, TRBD1 (5 bases). CDR3 length: 13 amino acids. CDR1 is KGHSH and CDR2 is LQKENI in the germline V gene. The V gene lost 5 bases and the J gene lost 8 bases, with 13 bases spanning the gap. The CDR3 DNA sequence: TGTGCCAGCTCATTCAAGGGGAAGGATGAGCAGTTCTTC. Its translation is CASSFKGKDEQFF.

The rearrangement uses TRBV6-2 or TRBV6-3 and TRBJ1-5, with no clear D. This CDR3 contains 12 residues. Trimming removed 3 bases from V and 6 bases from J, with 6 bases in between. Germline CDR1 MNHEY, CDR2 SVGEGT. The chain's CDR3 is CASSYPVQPQHF. In DNA form, the CDR3 reads TGTGCCAGCAGTTATCCGGTTCAGCCCCAGCATTTT.

The chain links TRBV5-1 to TRBJ1-6; D ambiguous. Trimming shortened V by 1 base and J by 5 bases, and 16 bases separated the two germline ends. The CDR3 is made up of 17 amino acids. Germline CDR1 is SGHRS and CDR2 is YFSETQ. The CDR3 sequence is CASSLRSRPSNNSPLHF. CDR3 nucleotides: TGCGCCAGCAGCTTGAGAAGCCGGCCCAGCAATAATTCACCCCTCCACTTT.

This sequence joins TRBV29-1 and TRBJ2-5, with 9 bases aligning to TRBD2. This CDR3 spans 14 amino acids. Germline V lookup: CDR1 SQVTM, CDR2 ANQGSEA. V dropped 5 bases and J dropped 3; count of bases not matched to a gene: 7. The CDR3 bases are TGCAGCGTTCGACCACCTAGCGGGGAAGAGACCCAGTACTTC. Protein: CSVRPPSGEETQYF.

The V gene is TRBV5-1, the J gene TRBJ1-1; D gene uncertain. The V end lost 1 base, the J end lost 0 bases, and 10 bases lay between the germline ends. The CDR3 has 15 residues. Germline CDR1 and CDR2: SGHRS and YFSETQ. CDR3 nucleotides: TGCGCCAGCAGCTTGTTGGGAGCTATGAACACTGAAGCTTTCTTT. Protein sequence: CASSLLGAMNTEAFF.

This CDR3 reads CASSGGTGPLYEQYF. For the CDR3, the DNA is TGTGCCAGCAGCGGGGGGACAGGGCCTCTCTACGAGCAGTACTTC. V usage is TRBV11-2 and J usage is TRBJ2-7, with 9 nucleotides matching TRBD1. There are 15 residues in the CDR3. The V segment lost 5 bases and the J segment 3 bases; nucleotides outside the gene matches: 8. The V gene's germline CDR1 is SGHAT and CDR2 FQNNGV.

This rearrangement joins TRBV14 to TRBJ1-3, with D hard to call. Germline V lookup: CDR1 SGHDN, CDR2 FVKESK. The CDR3 has 15 residues. The V end was cut by 0 bases, the J end by 0 bases, with 6 bases between. The CDR3 region is CASSQDRTSGNTIYF. CDR3 nucleotides: TGTGCCAGCAGCCAAGACAGGACCTCTGGAAACACCATATATTTT.

This clone was seen a handful of times. The chain joins TRBV10-3 to TRBJ1-3; weak D call: TRBD1 (5 bases). This CDR3 is built from 14 residues. Trimming cost V 3 bases and J 2 bases, with 8 bases left between them. CDR1 and CDR2 (germline): ENHRY, SYGVKD. CDR3 loop: CAISDREAGNTIYF. The CDR3 region has the DNA TGTGCCATCAGTGACAGGGAGGCTGGAAACACCATATATTTT.

The chain uses TRBV10-2 and TRBJ1-1, with D possibly being TRBD1 (5 bases). The germline gives CDR1 WSHSY, CDR2 SAAADI. Trimming pared 6 bases from V and 0 bases from J, leaving 5 bases between. This CDR3 has 12 amino acids. CDR3 sequence (DNA): TGCGCCAGCAGAGGGGTGAACACTGAAGCTTTCTTT. Its protein product is CASRGVNTEAFF.

The chain employs TRBV15 and TRBJ2-1, with 11 bases identical to TRBD2. This CDR3 has 16 residues. The V segment lost 2 bases and the J segment 9 bases; nucleotides outside the gene matches: 9. Germline V lookup: CDR1 LNHNV, CDR2 YYDKDF (reference sequence). The CDR3 DNA sequence: TGTGCCACCAGCAGACCATATAGCGGGGGGGCCGGTGAGCAGTTCTTC. Residues: CATSRPYSGGAGEQFF.

The CDR3 sequence: CASQGTDSNQPQHF. The CDR3 DNA sequence: TGTGCCAGCCAGGGGACAGATAGCAATCAGCCCCAGCATTTT. The J gene is TRBJ1-5, the V gene TRBV28; 7 bases are shared with TRBD1. Germline CDR1 and CDR2: MDHEN and SYDVKM. The CDR3 consists of 14 residues. After removal of 8 bases from V and 0 bases from J, the junction contained 4 bases not matched to a gene.

The chain combines TRBV5-6 with TRBJ2-7; D is perhaps TRBD1 or TRBD2 (5 bases each). V was clipped by 0 bases and J by 3 bases, with 10 bases between them. The germline gives CDR1 SGHDT, CDR2 YYEEEE. The CDR3 length is 14 residues. CDR3 in DNA: TGTGCCAGCAGCTTGGGAGTTGGGGGCTACGAGCAGTACTTC. This encodes CASSLGVGGYEQYF.

V usage is TRBV28 and J usage is TRBJ1-1; perhaps TRBD1 as D (5 bases). The V gene's germline CDR1 is MDHEN and CDR2 SYDVKM. V dropped 7 bases and J dropped 0 bases, with 12 bases sitting between them. The CDR3 runs to 14 residues. In nucleotides, the CDR3 is TGTGCCAGCACTCGGGGGGGTCTGAACACTGAAGCTTTCTTT. Translating it yields CASTRGGLNTEAFF.

This chain joins TRBV2 and TRBJ2-5; 8 bases agree with TRBD2. CDR3 length: 15 residues. The V gene's germline CDR1 is SNHLY and CDR2 FYNNEI. V gave up 9 bases and J gave up 4 bases; unmatched junction bases: 13. Here the CDR3 DNA reads TGTGCCAGTTCTGGGGGACTAGGACGGGGAGAGACCCAGTACTTC. Protein product: CASSGGLGRGETQYF.

J is TRBJ1-2 and V is TRBV6-6, with 10 bases fitting TRBD1. After removal of 1 base from V and 6 bases from J, the junction contained 2 bases not matched to a gene. CDR1 is MNHNY and CDR2 is SVGAGI in the germline V gene (reference sequence). This CDR3 has 14 amino acids. CDR3 DNA sequence: TGTGCCAGCAGTTACTTGGACAGGGGGGATGGCTACACCTTC. Its translation is CASSYLDRGDGYTF.